What follows are 22 T cell receptor beta chains derived from one specimen sequenced in a study of blood T cell repertoires in COVID-19. Sequenced by immunoSEQ multiplex PCR; TCRdb stores in-frame clones only, minus some. The sample comprises fewer than 200,000 clones, almost 80% of which are singletons, and around 16% rests with the top ten. The material sequenced was PBMCs or T cells enriched from blood (not recorded which). These TCRs come from a woman aged 45-59 years who had recovered from COVID-19.

This sequence joins TRBV4-1 and TRBJ1-6, with 7 bases matching TRBD1. From germline, CDR1 is MGHRA and CDR2 YSYEKL. CDR3 size: 14 residues. The trim removed 0 bases at V and 14 bases at J, leaving 7 bases unmatched. DNA for the CDR3: TGCGCCAGCAGCCAAGAGCAGACCACAGGGGCCCTCCACTTT. This translates into CASSQEQTTGALHF.

J is TRBJ1-4 and V is TRBV7-9, with 11 bases aligning to TRBD1. This CDR3 comprises 14 residues. CDR1 and CDR2 (germline): SEHNR, FQNEAQ (reference sequence). V lost 5 bases to trimming and J lost 6 bases; unmatched junction nucleotides: 2. The CDR3 sequence is CASSPGQGDEKLFF. The CDR3 bases are TGTGCCAGCAGCCCGGGACAGGGGGATGAAAAACTGTTTTTT.

The table lists this clone with a few counts. J is TRBJ2-2 and V is TRBV5-1; D perhaps matches TRBD2 (5 bases). V was pared by 4 bases and J by 6 bases, with 13 bases between. The germline CDR1 and CDR2 sequences are SGHRS and YFSETQ. The CDR3 covers 14 residues. The CDR3 sequence: CASSHGGGSGELFF. The CDR3, as DNA: TGCGCCAGCAGCCATGGAGGCGGCTCCGGGGAGCTGTTTTTT.

The chain joins TRBV28 to TRBJ1-5; D is perhaps TRBD1 (5 bases). The germline CDR1 and CDR2 sequences are MDHEN and SYDVKM. The V end was cut by 6 bases, the J end by 11 bases, with 14 bases between. CDR3 length equals 12 residues. The CDR3 nucleotides are TGTGCCAGCAGCACTACTCTAGGGGCCCAGCATTTT. This sequence encodes CASSTTLGAQHF.

This rearrangement joins TRBV7-8 to TRBJ2-7; 9 bases agree with TRBD1. V trimming: 6 bases; J trimming: 2 bases; junction bases outside the gene matches: 8. Per germline, CDR1 SGHVS and CDR2 FQNEAQ. CDR3 length: 15 residues. Here the CDR3 DNA reads TGTGCCAGCAGACAAGACAGGGGGTATGCCTACGAGCAGTACTTC. It codes for CASRQDRGYAYEQYF.

The chain couples TRBV27 to TRBJ2-3; TRBD2 is a possible D gene (6 bases). Germline CDR1 MNHEY, CDR2 SMNVEV (reference sequence). V was trimmed by 8 bases and J by 9 bases, leaving 21 bases between them. The CDR3 length is 14 residues. The CDR3 nucleotides are TGTGCCAGCTGCAGTTTGGGCGGGAAGCGAACGCAGTATTTT. Protein product: CASCSLGGKRTQYF.

The gene calls are TRBV15 and TRBJ2-7, with D tentatively TRBD2 (5 bases). With 0 bases removed from V and 12 bases from J, the gap between germline ends came to 21 bases. The CDR3 has 15 amino acids. Germline V gene lookup returns CDR1 LNHNV and CDR2 YYDKDF (reference sequence). The CDR3 loop is CATSRDGGQSPPRYF. The DNA for the CDR3 is TGTGCCACCAGCAGAGATGGCGGGCAGTCCCCCCCTCGGTACTTC.

The CDR3 is CASSSGLAGWEETQYF. CDR3 nucleotides: TGTGCCAGCAGCTCAGGACTAGCGGGATGGGAGGAGACCCAGTACTTC. The genes are TRBV7-2 and TRBJ2-5; 12 bases map to TRBD2. Looked up from germline, CDR1 is SGHTA and CDR2 is FQGNSA. CDR3 size: 16 residues. V shed 4 bases, J shed 5 bases, and the junction held 8 bases outside the gene matches. Drawing the rest from reference TRBV7-2 and TRBJ2-5, the complete variable domain is GAGVSQSPSNKVTEKGKDVELRCDPISGHTALYWYRQSLGQGLEFLIYFQGNSAPDKSGLPSDRFSAERTGGSVSTLTIQRTQQEDSAVYLCASSSGLAGWEETQYFGPGTRLLVL.

In this sample, this clone turned up once. This rearrangement joins TRBV5-1 to TRBJ2-1; TRBD1 matches at 8 bases. V gave up 0 bases and J gave up 7 bases; unmatched junction bases: 3. The CDR3 loop spans 14 amino acids. CDR1 and CDR2 (germline): SGHRS, YFSETQ. Here the CDR3 reads CASSLEDRVNEQFF. The CDR3 DNA sequence: TGCGCCAGCAGCTTGGAGGACAGGGTAAATGAGCAGTTCTTC.

This clone was detected once. The genes are TRBV28 and TRBJ2-3; 8 bases map to TRBD1. Trimming removed 6 bases from V and 8 bases from J; junction bases left unmatched: 19. Germline assignment: CDR1 MDHEN and CDR2 SYDVKM. The CDR3 sequence is 17 residues long. CDR3 DNA: TGTGCCAGCAGAAAACCGGTTACGGACAGGGAAGTGGGTACGCAGTATTTT. Its protein is CASRKPVTDREVGTQYF.

The chain has TRBV3-1 (or the pseudogene TRBV3-2) and TRBJ2-6; D possibly corresponds to TRBD2 (6 bases). CDR1 is LGHDT and CDR2 is YNNKEL in the germline V gene (reference sequence). This CDR3 is built from 15 residues. Trimming left V 8 bases short and J 2 bases short, with 13 bases between. CDR3: CASGGWPTGANVLTF. The DNA of the CDR3 is TGTGCCAGCGGGGGGTGGCCGACTGGGGCCAACGTCCTGACTTTC.

This chain links TRBV29-1 with TRBJ1-1; the D gene is possibly TRBD1 (6 bases). The germline V and J ends were trimmed by 6 bases and 5 bases, with 10 bases remaining between them. The germline gives CDR1 SQVTM, CDR2 ANQGSEA. The CDR3 totals 11 residues. CDR3 nucleotide sequence: TGCAGCGTCGGGACACTAACTGAAGCTTTCTTT. It translates to CSVGTLTEAFF.

The chain combines TRBV30 with TRBJ1-5; D unclear. The length of the CDR3 is 13 residues. CDR1 and CDR2 from the germline V gene are GTSNPN and SVGIG (reference sequence). The V gene lost 0 bases and the J gene lost 1 base, with 4 bases spanning the gap. DNA of the CDR3: TGTGCCTGGAGTGTACAAAGCAATCAGCCCCAGCATTTT. The encoded protein is CAWSVQSNQPQHF. Filled out from reference TRBV30 and TRBJ1-5, the complete variable domain reads SQTIHQWPATLVQPVGSPLSLECTVEGTSNPNLYWYRQAAGRGLQLLFYSVGIGQISSEVPQNLSASRPQDRQFILSSKKLLLSDSGFYLCAWSVQSNQPQHFGDGTRLSIL.

This rearrangement joins TRBV27 to TRBJ2-2, with 7 bases fitting TRBD1. J lost 4 bases, V lost 5 bases, and 10 bases had no gene match. The CDR3 consists of 16 residues. Germline CDR1 MNHEY, CDR2 SMNVEV (reference sequence). CDR3 residues: CASSQQGNQRTGELFF. For the CDR3, the DNA is TGTGCCAGCAGTCAACAGGGGAATCAGCGCACCGGGGAGCTGTTTTTT.

The V gene is TRBV28, the J gene TRBJ1-6; D is undetermined. The CDR3 contains 20 residues. Trimming cost V 5 bases and J 0 bases, with 23 bases left between them. Germline CDR1 reads MDHEN; CDR2 reads SYDVKM. The CDR3: CASSASGWRDESSYNSPLHF. For the CDR3, the DNA is TGTGCCAGCAGTGCCTCCGGGTGGAGGGATGAAAGCTCCTATAATTCACCCCTCCACTTT. The variable domain in full, with the rest retrieved from reference TRBV28 and TRBJ1-6, is DVKVTQSSRYLVKRTGEKVFLECVQDMDHENMFWYRQDPGLGLRLIYFSYDVKMKEKGDIPEGYSVSREKKERFSLILESASTNQTSMYLCASSASGWRDESSYNSPLHFGNGTRLTVT.

About this clone: The sample holds other DNA sequences that translate to the same CDR3. The genes are TRBV28 and TRBJ1-5, with D unresolved. The CDR3 contains 13 residues. V was cut by 1 base and J by 4 bases, with 5 bases left in between. Germline V gives CDR1 MDHEN, CDR2 SYDVKM. CDR3 in amino acids: CASSLSGNQPQHF. The CDR3 nucleotides read TGTGCCAGCAGTTTATCCGGGAATCAGCCCCAGCATTTT.

The V and J genes are TRBV28 and TRBJ1-2; the match to TRBD1 covers 12 bases. Looked up from germline, CDR1 is MDHEN and CDR2 is SYDVKM. Unmatched junction bases numbered 13, after V lost 6 bases and J lost 5 bases. The CDR3 runs 17 residues. CDR3 region: CASSLWGTGGSWYGYTF. The CDR3 nucleotides read TGTGCCAGCAGCCTCTGGGGGACAGGGGGCAGTTGGTATGGCTACACCTTC.

The chain is built from TRBV3-1 (or the pseudogene TRBV3-2) and TRBJ2-5, with 7 bases identical to TRBD1. The V gene end was trimmed by 4 bases and the J gene end by 2 bases; junction bases not matched to a gene: 7. The CDR3 contains 15 residues. CDR1 is LGHDT, CDR2 YNNKEL, per germline (reference sequence). CDR3 sequence (DNA): TGTGCCAGCAGCCCAAACAGGGGTTGGCAAGAGACCCAGTACTTC. Its protein is CASSPNRGWQETQYF.

The J gene is TRBJ2-2, the V gene TRBV10-3; 7 bases line up with TRBD2. CDR3 length equals 15 residues. Per germline, CDR1 ENHRY and CDR2 SYGVKD. V lost 2 bases, J lost 6 bases, and 6 bases stayed unmatched. The CDR3 DNA reads as TGTGCCATCAGTGAGCGCGGGAGTTTGGCCGGGGAGCTGTTTTTT. As protein: CAISERGSLAGELFF.

V and J are TRBV7-9 and TRBJ2-7, with unresolved D. V was clipped by 6 bases and J by 3 bases, with 15 bases between them. This CDR3 spans 14 amino acids. Germline values: CDR1 SEHNR, CDR2 FQNEAQ (reference sequence). CDR3 sequence: CASRSSTGYYEQYF. The CDR3 bases are TGTGCCAGCAGGAGTTCGACTGGCTACTACGAGCAGTACTTC.

V is TRBV24-1 and J is TRBJ1-2, with D possibly being TRBD1 (5 bases). The CDR3 is 15 residues long. V was pared by 3 bases and J by 1 base, with 11 bases between. Germline CDR1 and CDR2: KGHDR and SFDVKD. The CDR3 region is CATSDAGTVNYGYTF. The CDR3 nucleotides are TGTGCCACCAGTGATGCCGGGACTGTTAACTATGGCTACACCTTC.

Only a few counts were recorded for this clone. The rearrangement joins TRBV16 to TRBJ2-7; 9 nucleotides agree with TRBD1. CDR1 is KGHSY and CDR2 is FQNENV in the germline V gene. The CDR3 has 14 amino acids. V shed 2 bases, J shed 6 bases, and the junction held 5 bases outside the gene matches. Written as DNA, the CDR3 is TGTGCCAGCAGCCAAAGGACAGGGGATGGCGAGCAGTACTTC. Protein: CASSQRTGDGEQYF. Full variable domain (missing parts from reference TRBV16 and TRBJ2-7): GEEVAQTPKHLVRGEGQKAKLYCAPIKGHSYVFWYQQVLKNEFKFLISFQNENVFDETGMPKERFSAKCLPNSPCSLEIQATKLEDSAVYFCASSQRTGDGEQYFGPGTRLTVT.